What follows are 9 T cell receptor beta chains derived from one specimen sequenced in a study of cytotoxic CD8 clonotypes in ibrutinib-treated CLL. Sequencing was performed with immunoSEQ multiplex PCR; in TCRdb, only in-frame clones are kept and a portion is missing. The table shows 35,000 to 50,000 clones, with roughly 70% occurring only once. This specimen was PBMCs, taken at disease progression, from a patient treated with ibrutinib. These receptors came from a human donor with chronic lymphocytic leukemia.

Of note for this clone: Given a much more abundant clone one base away, this may be a read error. This specimen includes other DNA sequences encoding the same CDR3. The V gene is TRBV2, the J gene TRBJ1-5; D is possibly TRBD1 (5 bases). V lost 3 bases, J lost 7 bases, and 10 bases lay in between. This CDR3 spans 13 amino acids. CDR1 and CDR2 from the germline V gene are SNHLY and FYNNEI. CDR3 nucleotide sequence: TGTGCCAGCAGTGACGGAGAGGGGCAGCCCCAGCATTTT. Protein sequence: CASSDGEGQPQHF.

A single count supports this clone. The chain has TRBV5-1 and TRBJ2-7; D is ambiguous. Trimming took off 4 bases at V and 4 bases at J, with 12 bases between the two ends. Germline V gene lookup returns CDR1 SGHRS and CDR2 YFSETQ. The CDR3 has 13 residues. CDR3 in DNA: TGCGCCAGCAGCCCGGGTATTGGGTACGAGCAGTACTTC. Protein product: CASSPGIGYEQYF.

There are a few counts of this clone. The V call is TRBV28, the J call TRBJ1-5; a possible D gene is TRBD1 (6 bases). The germline gives CDR1 MDHEN, CDR2 SYDVKM. V was clipped by 5 bases and J by 5 bases, with 13 bases between them. The CDR3 covers 14 residues. CDR3 DNA sequence: TGTGCCAGCAGTCAACTAGGGGGGTATCAGCCCCAGCATTTT. Encoded protein: CASSQLGGYQPQHF.

On this clone: At one end the junction does not follow the germline gene, possibly because of a read error. The V call is TRBV5-1, the J call TRBJ1-1, with unresolved D. This CDR3 comprises 12 residues. Per the germline V gene, CDR1 is SGHRS and CDR2 is YFSETQ. CDR3 amino acids: CASSLDSGEAFF. The CDR3 DNA reads as TGCGCCAGCAGCTTGGATTCGGGTGAAGCCTTCTTT.

CDR3 protein: CASSGYSGNTIYF. CDR3 DNA: TGTGCCTCCTCGGGGTACTCTGGAAACACCATATATTTT. The V gene is TRBV7-8, the J gene TRBJ1-3; D gene ambiguous. Deletions cut 11 bases from V and 0 bases from J, with 11 bases between. Germline V gene data show CDR1 as SGHVS and CDR2 as FQNEAQ. The CDR3 covers 13 residues.

The chain links TRBV18 to TRBJ2-5; 13 nucleotides match TRBD2. The CDR3 totals 16 residues. CDR1 KGHSH and CDR2 LQKENI come from the germline V gene. V shed 3 bases and J 7 bases; nucleotides not matched to a gene: 8. The CDR3 is CASSPPGTSGEVTQYF. The CDR3 bases are TGTGCCAGCTCACCGCCCGGGACTAGCGGGGAGGTGACCCAGTACTTC. The whole variable domain, remainder taken from reference TRBV18 and TRBJ2-5, is NAGVMQNPRHLVRRRGQEARLRCSPMKGHSHVYWYRQLPEEGLKFMVYLQKENIIDESGMPKERFSAEFPKEGPSILRIQQVVRGDSAAYFCASSPPGTSGEVTQYFGPGTRLLVL.

The chain recombines TRBV10-1 with TRBJ2-1; D not certain. The CDR3 loop spans 15 amino acids. The V gene lost 2 bases and the J gene lost 3 bases, with 11 bases spanning the gap. Germline loops: CDR1 WNHNN, CDR2 SYGVQD (reference sequence). The CDR3 here is CASSEGSISYNEQFF. In nucleotides, the CDR3 is TGCGCCAGCAGTGAGGGTTCAATAAGCTACAATGAGCAGTTCTTC.

This clone was detected once. The rearrangement uses TRBV5-1 and TRBJ2-7, with D unclear. Trimming left V 4 bases short and J 6 bases short, with 17 bases between. This CDR3 spans 14 amino acids. Germline V lookup: CDR1 SGHRS, CDR2 YFSETQ. The CDR3 bases are TGCGCCAGCAGCACGGACCTTCTCTCCGTCGAGCAGTACTTC. This encodes CASSTDLLSVEQYF. Variable domain in full (rest from reference TRBV5-1 and TRBJ2-7): KAGVTQTPRYLIKTRGQQVTLSCSPISGHRSVSWYQQTPGQGLQFLFEYFSETQRNKGNFPGRFSGRQFSNSRSEMNVSTLELGDSALYLCASSTDLLSVEQYFGPGTRLTVT.

The chain is built from TRBV6-5 and TRBJ1-1; 7 bases map to TRBD1. The length of the CDR3 is 13 residues. The germline CDR1 and CDR2 sequences are MNHEY and SVGAGI. V was clipped by 8 bases and J by 5 bases; unmatched bases: 8. CDR3 DNA sequence: TGTGCCAGCGCTAGGGGGCAGGGGACTGAAGCTTTCTTT. Amino acid sequence: CASARGQGTEAFF.